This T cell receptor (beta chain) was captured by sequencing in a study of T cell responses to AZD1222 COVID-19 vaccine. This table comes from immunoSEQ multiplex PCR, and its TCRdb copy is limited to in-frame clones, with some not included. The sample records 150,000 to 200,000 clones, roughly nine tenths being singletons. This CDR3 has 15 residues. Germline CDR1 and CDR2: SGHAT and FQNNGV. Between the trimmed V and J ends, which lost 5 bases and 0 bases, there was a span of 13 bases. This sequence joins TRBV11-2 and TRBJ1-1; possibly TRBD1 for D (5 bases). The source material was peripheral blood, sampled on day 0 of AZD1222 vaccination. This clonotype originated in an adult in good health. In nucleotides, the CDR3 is TGTGCCAGCAGCCCTATGACAGTATTGAACACTGAAGCTTTCTTT. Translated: CASSPMTVLNTEAFF.